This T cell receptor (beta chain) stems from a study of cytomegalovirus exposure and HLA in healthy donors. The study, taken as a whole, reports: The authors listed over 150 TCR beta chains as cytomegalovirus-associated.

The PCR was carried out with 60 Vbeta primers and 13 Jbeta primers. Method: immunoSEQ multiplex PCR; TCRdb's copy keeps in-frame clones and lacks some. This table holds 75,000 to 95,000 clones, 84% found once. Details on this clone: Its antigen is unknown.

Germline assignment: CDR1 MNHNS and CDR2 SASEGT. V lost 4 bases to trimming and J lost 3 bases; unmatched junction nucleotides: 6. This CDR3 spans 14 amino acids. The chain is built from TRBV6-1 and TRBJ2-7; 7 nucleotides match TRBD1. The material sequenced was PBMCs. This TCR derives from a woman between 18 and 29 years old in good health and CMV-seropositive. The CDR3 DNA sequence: TGTGCCAGCAGTGGATGGGGACAGATCTACGAGCAGTACTTC. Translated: CASSGWGQIYEQYF.